This entry lists 13 T cell receptor beta chains sequenced from one sample in a study of cytomegalovirus exposure and HLA in healthy donors. The PCR employed 60 Vbeta primers together with 13 Jbeta primers. Data came from immunoSEQ multiplex PCR; TCRdb stores just in-frame clones and leaves some out. The profile shows about 160,000 clones, about 80% of them singletons. Sequencing used PBMCs. These receptors all stem from a woman aged 50 to 60 in good health and CMV-seronegative.

This clone was detected only a few times. V gene TRBV30 combines with J gene TRBJ2-5, with 12 bases lining up with TRBD2. Per germline, CDR1 GTSNPN and CDR2 SVGIG (reference sequence). V shed 5 bases and J 5 bases; nucleotides not matched to a gene: 9. This CDR3 comprises 15 residues. The CDR3 here is CAWGATSGRTETQYF. CDR3 in DNA: TGTGCCTGGGGAGCTACTAGCGGGAGGACTGAGACCCAGTACTTC.

The chain recombines TRBV27 with TRBJ1-5; unclear D gene. Germline values: CDR1 MNHEY, CDR2 SMNVEV (reference sequence). CDR3 length: 12 amino acids. V dropped 6 bases and J dropped 0 bases, with 3 bases sitting between them. The CDR3 bases are TGTGCCAGCAGCCGTAGCAATCAGCCCCAGCATTTT. As protein: CASSRSNQPQHF.

The CDR3 reads CASSVTRDNTYGYTF. The CDR3 nucleotides are TGTGCCAGCAGCGTCACCCGGGACAATACCTATGGCTACACCTTC. The gene calls are TRBV9 and TRBJ1-2, with D perhaps matching TRBD1 (6 bases). Per the germline V gene, CDR1 is SGDLS and CDR2 is YYNGEE. Trimming stripped 2 bases from V and 4 bases from J, with 15 bases between. The CDR3 length is 15 residues.

This clone was seen more than once but under ten times. The chain combines TRBV2 with TRBJ2-5; D gene unclear. CDR3 length: 12 residues. Germline V gives CDR1 SNHLY, CDR2 FYNNEI. The V end lost 4 bases, the J end lost 3 bases, and 6 bases lay between the germline ends. CDR3 in amino acids: CASSAQKETQYF. In DNA, the CDR3 is TGTGCCAGCAGTGCCCAGAAAGAGACCCAGTACTTC.

This chain links TRBV7-9 with TRBJ1-2; tentatively, D is TRBD1 (5 bases). V was clipped by 4 bases and J by 8 bases, with 8 bases between them. CDR3 length: 11 amino acids. Germline V lookup: CDR1 SEHNR, CDR2 FQNEAQ (reference sequence). In nucleotides, the CDR3 is TGTGCCAGCAGCTCAGGGCTCGGCTACACCTTC. As protein: CASSSGLGYTF.

This chain links TRBV9 with TRBJ1-1; D uncertain. CDR1 and CDR2 from the germline V gene are SGDLS and YYNGEE. The CDR3 loop spans 14 amino acids. V dropped 4 bases and J dropped 5 bases, with 15 bases sitting between them. This chain's CDR3 is CASSPRGGVTEAFF. As DNA, the CDR3 is TGTGCCAGCAGCCCCCGCGGAGGTGTGACTGAAGCTTTCTTT.

The sample holds a few counts of this clone. The chain recombines TRBV27 with TRBJ2-7, with D possibly TRBD2 on 5 matching bases. This CDR3 is 15 amino acids long. Trimming stripped 2 bases from V and 0 bases from J, with 11 bases between. Germline CDR1 is MNHEY and CDR2 is SMNVEV (reference sequence). CDR3 nucleotide sequence: TGTGCCAGCAGTTTAGAGCCCCGGGGCTCCTACGAGCAGTACTTC. Residues: CASSLEPRGSYEQYF.

The rearrangement links TRBV9 to TRBJ2-3; TRBD2 matches 9 bases. The V and J ends lost 4 bases and 6 bases, in that order; junction bases with no gene match: 18. Germline V gene lookup returns CDR1 SGDLS and CDR2 YYNGEE. This CDR3 comprises 18 residues. This CDR3 reads CASSLRGGGGRAGDTQYF. The CDR3 nucleotides read TGTGCCAGCAGCCTCCGAGGTGGGGGCGGGAGGGCCGGCGATACGCAGTATTTT.

The rearrangement joins TRBV7-6 to TRBJ2-3; 10 nucleotides match TRBD1. The CDR3 contains 17 residues. Germline trimming cut 2 bases from V and 2 bases from J; bases unmatched to any gene: 7. The V gene's germline CDR1 is SGHVS and CDR2 FNYEAQ. The CDR3 nucleotides read TGTGCCAGCAGCTTATTATCCGGGACAGGGGCCACAGATACGCAGTATTTT. It specifies CASSLLSGTGATDTQYF.

Only one count was recorded for this clone. The chain couples TRBV19 to TRBJ2-7, with D hard to call. CDR1 is LNHDA and CDR2 is SQIVND in the germline V gene (reference sequence). V dropped 7 bases and J dropped 4 bases, with 14 bases sitting between them. The CDR3 has 13 residues. DNA for the CDR3: TGTGCCAGTATCGTCAGTGGCCGTTACGAGCAGTACTTC. It specifies CASIVSGRYEQYF.

In this sample, this clone turned up once. This chain links TRBV15 with TRBJ1-1; D might be TRBD1 (5 bases). CDR1 and CDR2 from the germline V gene are LNHNV and YYDKDF (reference sequence). V was clipped by 0 bases and J by 4 bases, with 15 bases between them. The CDR3 runs 16 residues. CDR3 region: CATSRDQGRLSTEAFF. The CDR3 DNA sequence: TGTGCCACCAGCAGAGATCAGGGCCGTCTTAGCACTGAAGCTTTCTTT. Together with reference TRBV15 and TRBJ1-1, the CDR3 gives the full variable domain: DAMVIQNPRYQVTQFGKPVTLSCSQTLNHNVMYWYQQKSSQAPKLLFHYYDKDFNNEADTPDNFQSRRPNTSFCFLDIRSPGLGDTAMYLCATSRDQGRLSTEAFFGQGTRLTVV.

This chain uses TRBV7-2 with TRBJ1-5, with D perhaps TRBD1 (6 bases). In germline, CDR1 is SGHTA, CDR2 FQGNSA. Between the trimmed V and J ends, which lost 2 bases and 9 bases, there was a span of 17 bases. The length of the CDR3 is 15 residues. CDR3 amino acids: CASSLRAGVVGPQHF. The CDR3 DNA follows: TGTGCCAGCAGCTTACGAGCAGGGGTTGTAGGGCCCCAGCATTTT.

The chain is built from TRBV4-1 and TRBJ2-7, with TRBD2 matching 12 bases. There are 18 residues in the CDR3. Germline CDR1 is MGHRA and CDR2 is YSYEKL. V lost 4 bases and J lost 2; bases outside the gene matches: 12. CDR3 bases: TGCGCCAGCAGCCCTCGACTAGCGGGAGATGTATCCCCCTACGAGCAGTACTTC. Protein sequence: CASSPRLAGDVSPYEQYF.